A selection of T cell receptor beta chains follows, all from one sample in a study of T cells after yellow fever vaccination. MiXCR was run by TCRdb on the 5' RACE reads, yielding one entry per CDR3 protein. The sample consists of about 360,000 distinct CDR3 sequences, approximately 5.7% of them appearing once. The material was PBMCs, obtained 5 days after the yellow fever booster vaccination. The receptors were sampled from a man aged 25 to 45 who received the YFV17D yellow fever vaccine. Both conserved end residues are part of each CDR3. Fields, in order: clone size, D gene, J gene, V gene, CDR3 DNA, CDR3 protein. A D gene is named only where the DNA matches it firmly. The size entry is marked missing in some rows and otherwise reads once, few, many or a size class.

clone size: few
D gene: TRBD1
J gene: TRBJ1-1
V gene: TRBV30
CDR3 DNA: TGTGCCTGGAGTAGAGGGACAGGCCCGAACACTGAAGCTTTCTTT
CDR3 protein: CAWSRGTGPNTEAFF

clone size: few
D gene: .
J gene: TRBJ1-5
V gene: TRBV20-1
CDR3 DNA: TGCAGTGCTAGAGAAGGTTGGGGCAGGGGAAGCAATCAGCCCCAGCATTTT
CDR3 protein: CSAREGWGRGSNQPQHF

clone size: few
D gene: .
J gene: TRBJ2-2
V gene: TRBV14
CDR3 DNA: TGTGCCAGCAGCCGTCCAGGAAACACCGGGGAGCTGTTTTTT
CDR3 protein: CASSRPGNTGELFF

clone size: many
D gene: TRBD1
J gene: TRBJ1-1
V gene: TRBV6-1
CDR3 DNA: TGTGCCAGCAGGACAGGGTCTAACATGAACACTGAAGCTTTCTTT
CDR3 protein: CASRTGSNMNTEAFF

clone size: many
D gene: .
J gene: TRBJ2-3
V gene: TRBV5-5
CDR3 DNA: TGTGCCAGCAGCTTCCCGATGGATACGCAGTATTTT
CDR3 protein: CASSFPMDTQYF

clone size: many
D gene: TRBD1
J gene: TRBJ2-1
V gene: TRBV7-9
CDR3 DNA: TGTGCCAGCAGCTATGACAGGGGGTACAATGAGCAGTTCTTC
CDR3 protein: CASSYDRGYNEQFF

clone size: few
D gene: TRBD2
J gene: TRBJ2-1
V gene: TRBV27
CDR3 DNA: TGTGCCAGCAGTTTATTGTCTAGCGGGAACTCCTACAATGAGCAGTTCTTC
CDR3 protein: CASSLLSSGNSYNEQFF

clone size: .
D gene: .
J gene: TRBJ2-2
V gene: TRBV7-9
CDR3 DNA: TGTGCCAGCAGTTCAGATTTTTACTCGGAGATCGGGGAGCTGTTTTTT
CDR3 protein: CASSSDFYSEIGELFF

clone size: .
D gene: .
J gene: TRBJ2-1
V gene: TRBV29-1
CDR3 DNA: TGCAGCGTTGAAGGGCCCCCGGGGTTCTTC
CDR3 protein: CSVEGPPGFF

clone size: many
D gene: .
J gene: TRBJ2-7
V gene: TRBV7-2
CDR3 DNA: TGTGCCAGCAGCACAGACAGATACGAGCAGTACTTC
CDR3 protein: CASSTDRYEQYF

clone size: .
D gene: .
J gene: TRBJ1-1
V gene: TRBV9
CDR3 DNA: TGTGCCAGCAGCCCGGGGGGGCAGATTGGTACTGAAGCTTTCTTT
CDR3 protein: CASSPGGQIGTEAFF

clone size: few
D gene: .
J gene: TRBJ2-1
V gene: TRBV19
CDR3 DNA: TGTGCCAGTAGTATATGGGGCAATCCAAACAATGAGCAGTTCTTC
CDR3 protein: CASSIWGNPNNEQFF

clone size: many
D gene: .
J gene: TRBJ2-7
V gene: TRBV20-1
CDR3 DNA: TGCAGTGCTCGAGACATGTCCTACGAGCAGTACTTC
CDR3 protein: CSARDMSYEQYF

clone size: many
D gene: .
J gene: TRBJ1-5
V gene: TRBV7-8
CDR3 DNA: TGTGCCAGCAGCTTTCGCGAGGGGGGCAATCAGCCCCAGCATTTT
CDR3 protein: CASSFREGGNQPQHF

clone size: many
D gene: .
J gene: TRBJ2-7
V gene: TRBV5-1
CDR3 DNA: TGCGCCAGCAGCTTAGGACCGGCCACCTACGAGCAGTACTTC
CDR3 protein: CASSLGPATYEQYF